This T cell receptor beta chain was obtained from a study of blood T cells in healthy people across ages. Whole-study results and caveats: A conclusive naive versus antigen-experienced comparison was prevented by the unsorted PBMCs. The study regarded diversity estimates from one million T cells as underestimates.

This CDR3 comprises 12 residues. Trimming removed 3 bases from V and 1 base from J, with 6 bases in between. From germline, CDR1 is DFQATT and CDR2 SNEGSKA (reference sequence). In terms of origin and age, donors were healthy Caucasian individuals from Russia aged 6 to 90. This clonotype was counted between two and nine times. No antigen is known for it. A second about 6 to 12 cycle PCR used barcoded and J-beta primers. Every cDNA molecule bore a tag from a template-switch adaptor containing 12 random nucleotides. TCRdb reprocessed the 5' RACE reads with MiXCR, giving one entry per CDR3 protein. The table shows 950,000 to 1,200,000 distinct CDR3 sequences, with around two fifths occurring only once.

Input material: blood. The TCR comes from a man in his late teens or twenties in good health. The chain carries TRBV20-1 and TRBJ1-1; D call uncertain. DNA of the CDR3: TGCAGTGCTAGTCCCGGGAACACTGAAGCTTTCTTT. Amino acids: CSASPGNTEAFF.